This passage covers 29 T cell receptor beta chains from one sample sequenced in a study of blood T cells in healthy people across ages. A second PCR, run for 7 to 11 cycles, used a sample-barcoded 5' primer plus a J-beta primer mix. TCRdb re-called the 5' RACE reads with MiXCR, one entry per CDR3 protein. The table shows about 1.6 million distinct CDR3 sequences, with about 35% occurring only once. Sequencing was carried out using blood. These receptors originate from a young woman in good health.

A word on this clonotype: The junction departs from the called germline gene at one end, perhaps through a read error. V and J are TRBV3-1 and TRBJ2-7; D call uncertain. The CDR3 spans 16 residues. Germline assignment: CDR1 LGHDT and CDR2 YNNKEL (reference sequence). The CDR3 loop is CASSQGIGRDLPEQCF. CDR3 coding DNA: TGTGCCAGCAGCCAAGGAATTGGACGCGACCTCCCCGAGCAGTGCTTC.

The J gene is TRBJ1-2, the V gene TRBV15, with D possibly matching TRBD1 (5 bases). Trimming shortened V by 0 bases and J by 2 bases, and 7 bases separated the two germline ends. This CDR3 has 14 amino acids. The germline V gene has CDR1 LNHNV and CDR2 YYDKDF (reference sequence). In nucleotides, the CDR3 is TGTGCCACCAGCAGAGAGGGGGGAAACTATGGCTACACCTTC. It yields the protein CATSREGGNYGYTF. Complete variable domain (other parts from reference TRBV15 and TRBJ1-2): DAMVIQNPRYQVTQFGKPVTLSCSQTLNHNVMYWYQQKSSQAPKLLFHYYDKDFNNEADTPDNFQSRRPNTSFCFLDIRSPGLGDTAMYLCATSREGGNYGYTFGSGTRLTVV.

This clonotype turned up a few times. The chain couples TRBV27 to TRBJ1-5; the D is unclear. With 0 bases removed from V and 6 bases from J, the gap between germline ends came to 9 bases. This CDR3 comprises 14 residues. CDR1 is MNHEY, CDR2 SMNVEV, per germline (reference sequence). For the CDR3, the DNA is TGTGCCAGCAGTTTATCGGCAGGCCCTCAGCCCCAGCATTTT. Its protein product is CASSLSAGPQPQHF.

V gene TRBV27 combines with J gene TRBJ2-3; 12 bases are a match to TRBD2. Germline V gives CDR1 MNHEY, CDR2 SMNVEV (reference sequence). J gave up 4 bases and V 6 bases, and 5 bases lay outside the gene matches. The CDR3 contains 15 residues. The CDR3 here is CASRVTSGRADTQYF. CDR3 DNA sequence: TGTGCCAGCAGGGTGACTAGCGGGAGAGCAGATACGCAGTATTTT.

This rearrangement joins TRBV11-1 to TRBJ1-2, with D perhaps matching TRBD1 (6 bases). The V end was cut by 5 bases, the J end by 3 bases, with 10 bases between. Germline V gene lookup returns CDR1 SGHAT and CDR2 FQDESV (reference sequence). CDR3 length equals 13 residues. CDR3 sequence (DNA): TGTGCCAGCAGCGCAGGGGCGGACTATGGCTACACCTTC. Encoded protein: CASSAGADYGYTF.

J is TRBJ2-3 and V is TRBV9; D is unresolved. Germline assignment: CDR1 SGDLS and CDR2 YYNGEE. Trimming took 0 bases from V and 4 from J, leaving 12 bases between them. The CDR3 has 15 residues. The CDR3 region has the DNA TGTGCCAGCAGCGTAGGGGGTATGTACGCAGATACGCAGTATTTT. It specifies CASSVGGMYADTQYF.

The chain couples TRBV6-6 to TRBJ2-3; 10 bases align to TRBD2. CDR3 length: 15 residues. V gave up 7 bases and J gave up 3 bases; unmatched junction bases: 7. Per the germline V gene, CDR1 is MNHNY and CDR2 is SVGAGI (reference sequence). The DNA of the CDR3 is TGTGCCAGCACACCGAGGACTAGCGGTACAGATACGCAGTATTTT. Protein product: CASTPRTSGTDTQYF.

J is TRBJ2-5 and V is TRBV5-1; D unresolved. Trimming left V 0 bases short and J 7 bases short, with 10 bases between. This CDR3 is 13 amino acids long. Germline CDR1 is SGHRS and CDR2 is YFSETQ. CDR3 DNA: TGCGCCAGCAGCTTGGCCCCGGTAGGGACCCAGTACTTC. Its protein is CASSLAPVGTQYF.

This clonotype was picked up a small number of times. V usage is TRBV7-9 and J usage is TRBJ2-3; 8 bases map to TRBD2. This CDR3 contains 14 residues. The trim removed 5 bases at V and 6 bases at J, leaving 7 bases unmatched. Germline-derived CDR1 and CDR2 are SEHNR and FQNEAQ (reference sequence). CDR3 sequence (DNA): TGTGCCAGCAGCCGGGGACTAGTGATGGATACGCAGTATTTT. Translating it yields CASSRGLVMDTQYF.

V gene TRBV3-1 combines with J gene TRBJ2-5; D remains unclear. Germline-derived CDR1 and CDR2 are LGHDT and YNNKEL (reference sequence). V lost 1 base and J lost 6, with 9 bases in between. The CDR3 has 13 residues. In DNA form, the CDR3 reads TGTGCCAGCAGCCAAGGGGCGAAGCAGACCCAGTACTTC. Protein: CASSQGAKQTQYF.

In this sample, this clonotype turned up a few times. This chain links TRBV4-1 with TRBJ1-1; D gene uncertain. The CDR3 consists of 15 residues. With 1 base removed from V and 6 bases from J, the gap between germline ends came to 15 bases. Germline values: CDR1 MGHRA, CDR2 YSYEKL. The CDR3 nucleotides are TGCGCCAGCAGCCAAGCCGCCGGGGTTTCTGCTGAAGCTTTCTTT. Translated: CASSQAAGVSAEAFF.

The rearrangement links TRBV10-3 to TRBJ2-7, with a tentative D call TRBD1 (5 bases). The CDR3 is 15 residues long. Trimming removed 6 bases at V and 6 bases at J, with 21 bases between. From germline, CDR1 is ENHRY and CDR2 SYGVKD. The CDR3 is CAIRSSETATLEQYF. The CDR3 nucleotides are TGTGCCATCAGGTCTTCAGAGACAGCTACCCTCGAGCAGTACTTC.

This clonotype came up once. The J gene is TRBJ2-1, the V gene TRBV9; 11 positions agree with TRBD2. The CDR3 is 16 residues long. Trimming took 6 bases from V and 0 from J; bases not matched to a gene: 5. The germline gives CDR1 SGDLS, CDR2 YYNGEE. The CDR3 DNA follows: TGTGCCAGCACCACTAGCGGGAGAAGCTCCTACAATGAGCAGTTCTTC. Its protein product is CASTTSGRSSYNEQFF. The complete variable domain, with remaining parts taken from reference TRBV9 and TRBJ2-1, reads DSGVTQTPKHLITATGQRVTLRCSPRSGDLSVYWYQQSLDQGLQFLIQYYNGEERAKGNILERFSAQQFPDLHSELNLSSLELGDSALYFCASTTSGRSSYNEQFFGPGTRLTVL.

A few counts support this clonotype. The rearrangement uses TRBV20-1 and TRBJ1-3, with TRBD1 matching 8 bases. CDR1 and CDR2 from the germline V gene are DFQATT and SNEGSKA (reference sequence). The V gene end was trimmed by 6 bases and the J gene end by 8 bases; junction bases not matched to a gene: 9. The CDR3 loop spans 13 amino acids. CDR3 nucleotides: TGCAGTGCCCCAAGGACAGGGATGGACACCATATATTTT. As protein: CSAPRTGMDTIYF.

The chain has TRBV7-9 and TRBJ2-5, with no clear D. The CDR3 extends over 13 amino acids. Germline V gene sequence: CDR1 SEHNR, CDR2 FQNEAQ (reference sequence). Deletions cut 9 bases from V and 1 base from J, with 12 bases between. CDR3 residues: CASWEGSQETQYF. In nucleotides, the CDR3 is TGTGCCAGTTGGGAAGGCTCCCAAGAGACCCAGTACTTC.

Ten or more counts support this clonotype. The rearrangement joins TRBV7-9 to TRBJ2-1, with TRBD2 identical over 11 bases. Germline CDR1 and CDR2: SEHNR and FQNEAQ (reference sequence). This CDR3 has 15 residues. With V trimmed by 3 bases and J by 5 bases, 3 bases remained unmatched. CDR3 nucleotides: TGTGCCAGCAGCTTCATGACTAGCGGGGACAATGAGCAGTTCTTC. It translates to CASSFMTSGDNEQFF.

Comment on this clonotype: A clone one base away is much larger, so this may be a read error. The chain uses TRBV4-1 and TRBJ2-7; TRBD2 is a possible D gene (5 bases). The V gene's germline CDR1 is MGHRA and CDR2 YSYEKL. The V end lost 1 base, the J end lost 4 bases, and 11 bases lay between the germline ends. The CDR3 sequence is 14 residues long. CDR3 DNA: TGCGCCAGCAGCCAAGGAGGGATGGGTTACGAGCAGTACTTC. It codes for CASSQGGMGYEQYF.

V usage is TRBV7-9 and J usage is TRBJ1-6; no firm D call. Germline-derived CDR1 and CDR2 are SEHNR and FQNEAQ (reference sequence). This CDR3 comprises 14 residues. Trimming left V 8 bases short and J 0 bases short, with 8 bases between. CDR3 nucleotide sequence: TGTGCCAGCGCCGGGAGCTCCTATAATTCACCCCTCCACTTT. It encodes CASAGSSYNSPLHF.

Comments on this clonotype: A much larger clone differs by one base, so this may be a read error. The chain has TRBV3-1 and TRBJ2-3; possibly TRBD1 for D (5 bases). Germline values: CDR1 LGHDT, CDR2 YNNKEL (reference sequence). CDR3 size: 15 residues. Trimming cost V 0 bases and J 2 bases, with 9 bases left between them. CDR3 protein: CASSQETGSTDTQYF. CDR3 DNA: TGTGCCAGCAGCCAAGAAACAGGTTCCACAGATACGCAGTATTTT.

This clonotype was seen at least ten times. J is TRBJ2-7 and V is TRBV20-1; D not resolved. Germline V CDR1 and CDR2: DFQATT, SNEGSKA (reference sequence). V shed 1 base and J shed 6 bases, with 4 bases lying between them. The CDR3 covers 10 residues. The chain's CDR3 is CSARAGEQYF. CDR3 DNA: TGCAGTGCTAGAGCGGGCGAGCAGTACTTC.

This clonotype was observed a handful of times. The rearrangement joins TRBV25-1 to TRBJ2-5, with D perhaps TRBD1 (7 bases). Deletions cut 1 base from V and 11 bases from J, with 20 bases between. CDR1 is MGHDK, CDR2 SYGVNS, per germline. The CDR3 covers 15 residues. In DNA form, the CDR3 reads TGTGCCAGCAGTGAATTAGGTCGGGCCAGGGGGGAGCAGTACTTC. It yields the protein CASSELGRARGEQYF.

This chain uses TRBV27 with TRBJ2-1; D is perhaps TRBD2 (6 bases). The V end was cut by 9 bases, the J end by 1 base, with 13 bases between. Germline CDR1 reads MNHEY; CDR2 reads SMNVEV (reference sequence). The CDR3 totals 14 residues. CDR3 protein: CASNIAASYNEQFF. CDR3 coding DNA: TGTGCCAGTAATATAGCGGCATCCTACAATGAGCAGTTCTTC.

In this sample, this clonotype turned up a few times. This sequence joins TRBV6-5 and TRBJ1-4; 7 nucleotides line up with TRBD1. CDR3 length: 13 amino acids. V lost 5 bases and J lost 14; bases outside the gene matches: 11. CDR1 MNHEY and CDR2 SVGAGI come from the germline V gene. CDR3 amino acids: CASSRGEGAGLFF. CDR3 bases: TGTGCCAGCAGTAGGGGTGAGGGGGCTGGTCTGTTTTTT.

The rearrangement uses TRBV4-1 and TRBJ2-7; D is possibly TRBD2 (7 bases). Germline V gene sequence: CDR1 MGHRA, CDR2 YSYEKL. The CDR3 sequence is 15 residues long. Trimming pared 4 bases from V and 9 bases from J, leaving 22 bases between. CDR3 sequence: CASSPSGVPSGGQYF. DNA for the CDR3: TGCGCCAGCAGCCCCTCAGGGGTGCCTAGCGGAGGGCAGTACTTC.

Points on this clonotype: The junction does not match germline at one end; this may be a read error. The J gene is TRBJ2-7, the V gene TRBV28; 10 bases align to TRBD2. The germline V gene encodes CDR1 MDHEN and CDR2 SYDVKM. The CDR3 totals 18 residues. The CDR3 here is CASSFDREAGGFSYGQYF. In DNA, the CDR3 is TGTGCCAGCAGCTTCGACAGGGAAGCGGGAGGGTTCTCCTACGGGCAGTACTTC.

This clonotype was counted only a few times. The V call is TRBV5-5, the J call TRBJ2-3; D gene uncertain. CDR1 is SGHKS and CDR2 is YYEKEE in the germline V gene (reference sequence). This CDR3 region has 17 residues. Trimming took off 4 bases at V and 3 bases at J, with 21 bases between the two ends. The DNA for the CDR3 is TGTGCCAGCAGCCCAACTTTAACACTCACAGTAACAGATACGCAGTATTTT. Protein sequence: CASSPTLTLTVTDTQYF.

Regarding this clonotype: A much larger clone differs from this one at a single base, so this may be a read error. V and J are TRBV20-1 and TRBJ2-5, with D possibly being TRBD1 (5 bases). This CDR3 region has 15 residues. Germline V CDR1 and CDR2: DFQATT, SNEGSKA (reference sequence). Between the trimmed V and J ends, which lost 2 bases and 11 bases, there was a span of 24 bases. In nucleotides, the CDR3 is TGCAGTGCTAGAATCATGACAGATTCCTCCTACGGGCAGTACTTC. It yields the protein CSARIMTDSSYGQYF.

The CDR3 DNA reads as TGCGCCAGCAGGGGTGGTTTAGACAATGAGCAGTTCTTC. Translating gives CASRGGLDNEQFF. V gene TRBV5-1 combines with J gene TRBJ2-1; D is ambiguous. CDR3 length: 13 residues. The germline CDR1 and CDR2 sequences are SGHRS and YFSETQ. Trimming stripped 5 bases from V and 5 bases from J, with 11 bases between. The entire variable domain, with the rest obtained from reference TRBV5-1 and TRBJ2-1, is as follows: KAGVTQTPRYLIKTRGQQVTLSCSPISGHRSVSWYQQTPGQGLQFLFEYFSETQRNKGNFPGRFSGRQFSNSRSEMNVSTLELGDSALYLCASRGGLDNEQFFGPGTRLTVL.

The rearrangement links TRBV10-3 to TRBJ2-2; 11 bases align to TRBD2. The germline V gene encodes CDR1 ENHRY and CDR2 SYGVKD. This CDR3 spans 17 amino acids. Trimming removed 2 bases from V and 2 bases from J; junction bases left unmatched: 4. The CDR3 loop reads CAISELAGGRNTGELFF. The CDR3 DNA follows: TGTGCCATCAGTGAGCTAGCGGGGGGCCGAAACACCGGGGAGCTGTTTTTT.